A selection of T cell receptor beta chains follows, all from one sample in a study of early stage breast cancer tumors. Generated by immunoSEQ multiplex PCR, the TCRdb table keeps only in-frame clones and is missing some. The repertoire holds nearly 70,000 clones, with roughly 80% as singletons. What was sequenced was blood. The receptors shown here come from a person aged 40 to 49 with breast cancer. CDR3s include the opening cysteine and the closing phenylalanine or tryptophan.

J: TRBJ1-5; V: TRBV28; CDR3: CASSAGQGRNQPQHF
J: TRBJ1-2; V: TRBV30; CDR3: CACKGQGDGYTF
J: TRBJ2-3; V: TRBV6-5; CDR3: CASSPRAGTDTQYF
J: TRBJ1-2; V: TRBV29-1; CDR3: CSVEGGVRVYGYTF
J: TRBJ2-7; V: TRBV7-6; CDR3: CASSPSGRLNEQYF
J: TRBJ1-2; V: TRBV30; CDR3: CAWSVVGVAGLNYGYTF
J: TRBJ2-7; V: TRBV28; CDR3: CASSRTVRVTF
J: TRBJ2-7; V: TRBV6-5; CDR3: CASKGIGTGDYEQYF
J: TRBJ2-5; V: TRBV5-6; CDR3: CASSLWEQETQYF
J: TRBJ1-1; V: TRBV30; CDR3: CAWSVQPPRSTEAFF
J: TRBJ2-1; V: TRBV27; CDR3: CASSLGTSDYNEQFF
J: TRBJ2-2; V: TRBV28; CDR3: CASSFTRPNTGELFF
J: TRBJ2-7; V: TRBV27; CDR3: CASSSWDRENEQYF
J: TRBJ1-2; V: TRBV11-2; CDR3: CASSLVTDFNYGYTF
J: TRBJ2-1; V: TRBV4-1; CDR3: CASSQTDRSYNEQFF
J: TRBJ2-7; V: TRBV19; CDR3: CASSVPGPRYEQYF
J: TRBJ1-1; V: TRBV27; CDR3: CASSKGQANTEAFF
J: TRBJ2-5; V: TRBV5-4; CDR3: CASSAEETQYF
J: TRBJ2-1; V: TRBV2; CDR3: CASSENTGSYNEQFF
J: TRBJ2-3; V: TRBV18; CDR3: CASSQGQGIDTQYF
J: TRBJ2-7; V: TRBV27; CDR3: CASSLLRQGAVEQYF
J: TRBJ2-7; V: TRBV30; CDR3: CAWSVPLGFKYEQYF
J: TRBJ1-2; V: TRBV7-2; CDR3: CASSLDWAGYTF